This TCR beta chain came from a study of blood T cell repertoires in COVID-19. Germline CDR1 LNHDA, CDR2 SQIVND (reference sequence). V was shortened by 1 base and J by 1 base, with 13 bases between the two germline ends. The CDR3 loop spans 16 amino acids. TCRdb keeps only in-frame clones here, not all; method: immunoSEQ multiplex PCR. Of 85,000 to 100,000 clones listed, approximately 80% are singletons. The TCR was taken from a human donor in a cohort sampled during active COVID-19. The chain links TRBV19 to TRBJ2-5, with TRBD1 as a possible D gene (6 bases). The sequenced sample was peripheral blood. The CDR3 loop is CASSIAKARGQETQYF. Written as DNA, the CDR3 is TGTGCCAGTAGTATAGCGAAAGCCAGGGGCCAAGAGACCCAGTACTTC.